The subject of this entry is one T cell receptor beta chain. CDR3 length equals 12 residues. V lost 5 bases and J 6 bases, leaving 10 bases between the germline ends. The data belong to a study of blood T cell repertoires in COVID-19. Study-level information: Acute and convalescent COVID-19 specimens originated in the United States, Italy and Spain.

Original methodology: Amplification from reference gene primers served as the basis for estimated nucleated cell counts. Sequencing used immunoSEQ multiplex PCR; TCRdb keeps in-frame clones, though not all of them. The DNA gave D and trimming, while V, J and clone size come from that table. The table includes 150,000 to 200,000 clones, approximately 82% detected once. This rearrangement joins TRBV12-3 or TRBV12-4 to TRBJ1-2, with D tentatively TRBD1 (5 bases). This clonotype was obtained from a woman at least 80 years old with acute or convalescent COVID-19. Sample: peripheral blood. The CDR3 region is CASSAGLDGYTF. The CDR3 nucleotides are TGTGCCAGCAGTGCGGGGCTAGATGGCTACACCTTC.